These 5 T cell receptor beta chains came from one sample sequenced in a study of tumor and adjacent non-tumor tissue in lung cancer. Three rounds of nested PCR, following a modified ARM-PCR protocol, produced the TCRbeta library. TCRdb reprocessed the multiplex PCR reads via MiXCR and lists one record per CDR3 protein. The table includes some 100,000 distinct CDR3 sequences, over 55% detected once. RNA was extracted from bulk tissue without any cell sorting. This non-tumor lung sample came from over 3 cm beyond the tumor edge. Sequencing was carried out using distant non-tumor lung tissue. These receptors were collected from a man in his 60s with non-small cell lung cancer.

The table lists this clonotype with many counts. The chain uses TRBV28 and TRBJ1-6, with 8 positions matching TRBD1. V was pared by 2 bases and J by 9 bases, with 3 bases of the junction left unmatched. Germline V gene data show CDR1 as MDHEN and CDR2 as SYDVKM. This CDR3 contains 14 residues. The CDR3 nucleotides are TGTGCCAGCAGTTTAGTACAGGGGGTTTCACCCCTCCACTTT. It translates to CASSLVQGVSPLHF.

CDR3 bases: TGTGCCAGCAGACAGCTCGGGACTAATGAAAAACTGTTTTTT. Residues: CASRQLGTNEKLFF. The chain couples TRBV2 to TRBJ1-4; D not certain. Deletions cut 6 bases from V and 2 bases from J, with 10 bases between. CDR1 and CDR2 (germline): SNHLY, FYNNEI. The CDR3 contains 14 residues.

Points on this clonotype: A read error may produce the germline difference seen at one junction end. The genes are TRBV7-9 and TRBJ1-5; 8 bases map to TRBD1. Per the germline V gene, CDR1 is SEHNR and CDR2 is FQNEAQ (reference sequence). CDR3 size: 16 residues. This CDR3 is CASSLDGTGSSQPQHF. CDR3 coding DNA: TGTGCAAGCAGCTTAGACGGGACAGGTAGCAGTCAGCCCCAGCATTTT.

The table lists this clonotype with a few counts. This sequence joins TRBV11-3 and TRBJ2-1, with 16 bases that match TRBD2. This CDR3 has 15 amino acids. Germline V gene sequence: CDR1 SGHNT, CDR2 YENEEA. V trimming: 5 bases; J trimming: 12 bases; junction bases outside the gene matches: 7. The CDR3 is CASSQGLAGGHGQFF. The CDR3, as DNA: TGTGCCAGCAGCCAGGGACTAGCGGGAGGGCATGGGCAGTTCTTC.

The J gene is TRBJ2-1, the V gene TRBV11-2; TRBD2 matches at 8 bases. Germline assignment: CDR1 SGHAT and CDR2 FQNNGV. Trimming at V came to 5 bases and at J to 1 base, leaving 13 bases not matched to a gene. The CDR3 is made up of 18 amino acids. CDR3 coding DNA: TGTGCCAGCAGCCTTTTCCAAGCGGGAGTGCAATCCTACAATGAGCAGTTCTTC. It translates to CASSLFQAGVQSYNEQFF.